This T cell receptor (beta chain) emerged from a study of T cells expressing NK-cell markers. In the study overall: Repertoire data for TCR beta were derived from sorted T cells (CD3+CD56+NKG2C+, CD3+CD56+NKG2C- and CD3+CD56-NKG2C+). Study results and caveats: Evidence did not settle whether expanded NKG2C+ T cell clones targeted HCMV. For a handful of donors, these clonotypes were likewise the leading ones in the CD3+CD56-NKG2C+ fraction.

As the method of synthesis, 5'RACE template switching with UMIs yielded TCR beta cDNA. TCRdb reanalyzed the 5' RACE reads, giving one entry per CDR3 protein sequence and no DNA. The sample has roughly 450,000 distinct CDR3 sequences. Germline CDR1 reads MGHRA; CDR2 reads YSYEKL. The CDR3 covers 17 residues. As to this clonotype: The target antigen is unknown.

The sequence came from a woman aged 45-59 years in good health. This chain uses TRBV4-1 with TRBJ2-1; TCRdb names TRBD2, which stays unverified in the absence of DNA. The specimen was blood T cells: a sorted CD56 or NKG2C T cell subset, CD4+ or CD8+ T cells, or bulk PBMC T cells (not recorded which). The CDR3 here is CASSQITIAGGYNEQFF.